This TCR beta chain was sequenced during a study of blood T cells in healthy people across ages. Germline values: CDR1 MNHEY, CDR2 SVGAGI. V was pared by 3 bases and J by 6 bases, with 8 bases between. The CDR3 is 13 residues long. With a J-beta primer mix and a sample-barcoded 5' primer, a second PCR ran roughly 6 to 11 cycles. TCRdb called the 5' RACE reads again in MiXCR, with one record for every CDR3 protein. The table lists roughly 800,000 distinct CDR3 sequences, 58% of them singletons. Healthy individuals of Caucasian origin from Russia, aged about 6 to 95, served as donors. The source material was blood. The clonotype comes from a man aged 25 to 40 in good health. The V call is TRBV6-5, the J call TRBJ1-4; D may be TRBD1 (5 bases). CDR3 bases: TGTGCCAGCAGTTATAAAGGGGATGAAAAACTGTTTTTT. It is translated as CASSYKGDEKLFF.